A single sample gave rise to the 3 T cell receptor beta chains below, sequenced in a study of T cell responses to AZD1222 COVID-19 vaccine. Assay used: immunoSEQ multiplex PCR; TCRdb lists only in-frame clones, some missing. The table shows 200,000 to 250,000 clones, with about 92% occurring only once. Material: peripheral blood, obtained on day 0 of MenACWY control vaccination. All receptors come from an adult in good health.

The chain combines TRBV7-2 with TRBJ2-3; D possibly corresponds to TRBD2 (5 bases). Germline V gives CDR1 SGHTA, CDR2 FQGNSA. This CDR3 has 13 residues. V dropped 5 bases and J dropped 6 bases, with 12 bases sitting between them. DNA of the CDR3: TGTGCCAGCAGCATTAGGTCGGGGGATACGCAGTATTTT. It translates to CASSIRSGDTQYF.

CDR3 residues: CASTMIGYGYTF. CDR3 nucleotides: TGTGCCAGCACCATGATTGGCTATGGCTACACCTTC. V usage is TRBV6-5 and J usage is TRBJ1-2; no clear D gene. V was trimmed by 7 bases and J by 4 bases, leaving 10 bases between them. CDR1 and CDR2 (germline): MNHEY, SVGAGI. The CDR3 consists of 12 residues.

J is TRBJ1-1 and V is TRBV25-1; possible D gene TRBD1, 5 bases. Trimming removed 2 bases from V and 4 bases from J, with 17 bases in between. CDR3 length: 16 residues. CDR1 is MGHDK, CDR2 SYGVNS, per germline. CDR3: CASSESRGARGTEAFF. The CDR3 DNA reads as TGTGCCAGCAGTGAAAGTAGAGGGGCGCGCGGCACTGAAGCTTTCTTT.